This T cell receptor beta chain was recorded in a study of T cells in Graves' hyperthyroidism and ophthalmopathy. This clonotype was seen ten or more times. Amplification yielded TCR beta CDR3 regions, with RNA transcripts as the source. TCR CDR3 underwent first-round RT-PCR with the HTBI primer set. TCRdb reanalysed the multiplex PCR reads using MiXCR and keeps one entry per CDR3 protein. The profile shows fewer than 600,000 distinct CDR3 sequences, around 13% of them singletons. This receptor was identified in a woman aged 40-49 years with Graves' hyperthyroidism. The sample consisted of blood.

CDR3 DNA sequence: TGTGCCAGCAGTGGACGAAATACATTCCCGGCCTACGAGCAGTACTTC. This sequence encodes CASSGRNTFPAYEQYF. J is TRBJ2-7 and V is TRBV6-1; no clear D gene. Germline-derived CDR1 and CDR2 are MNHNS and SASEGT. The CDR3 totals 16 residues. V was trimmed by 4 bases and J by 2 bases, leaving 18 bases between them.